Included here is one TCR beta chain sequence, with context. Assay used: immunoSEQ multiplex PCR; TCRdb lists only in-frame clones, some missing. The sample yields some 140,000 clones, 83% seen once. This specimen comes from a study of blood T cell repertoires in COVID-19. The sample taken for sequencing was peripheral blood. The sequence came from a woman aged 55-75 years with COVID-19, enrolled during active disease.

The CDR3 sequence is CASSQEQGSSGNTIYF. Here the CDR3 DNA reads TGTGCCAGCAGCCAAGAACAGGGAAGCTCTGGAAACACCATATATTTT. This chain connects TRBV14 to TRBJ1-3; D may be TRBD1 (6 bases). Germline V CDR1 and CDR2: SGHDN, FVKESK. V was pared by 0 bases and J by 0 bases, with 9 bases between. CDR3 length: 16 amino acids.